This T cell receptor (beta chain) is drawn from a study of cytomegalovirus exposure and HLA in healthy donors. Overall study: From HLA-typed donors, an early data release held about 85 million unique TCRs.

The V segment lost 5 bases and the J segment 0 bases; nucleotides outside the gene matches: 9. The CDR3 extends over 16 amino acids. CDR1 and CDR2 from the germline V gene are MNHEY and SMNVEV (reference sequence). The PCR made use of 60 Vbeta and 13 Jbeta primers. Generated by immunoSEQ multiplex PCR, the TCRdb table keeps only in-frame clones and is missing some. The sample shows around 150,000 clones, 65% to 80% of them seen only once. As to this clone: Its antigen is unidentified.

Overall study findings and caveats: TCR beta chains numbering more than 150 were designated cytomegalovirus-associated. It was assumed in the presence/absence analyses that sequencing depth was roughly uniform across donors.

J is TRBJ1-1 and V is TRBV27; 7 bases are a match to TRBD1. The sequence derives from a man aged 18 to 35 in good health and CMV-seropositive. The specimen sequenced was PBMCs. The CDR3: CASSPGQWVMNTEAFF. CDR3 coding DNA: TGTGCCAGCAGTCCGGGACAGTGGGTTATGAACACTGAAGCTTTCTTT.